The T cell receptor beta chain described here comes from a study of blood T cells in healthy people across ages. This clonotype was detected a few times. Through a sample-barcoded 5' primer and a J-beta primer mix, a second PCR was run for roughly 7 to 12 cycles. In TCRdb, the 5' RACE reads were re-called with MiXCR into one record per CDR3 protein. The profile shows 700,000 or so distinct CDR3 sequences, about 24% of them singletons. The V segment lost 4 bases and the J segment 0 bases; nucleotides outside the gene matches: 4. This CDR3 comprises 17 residues. Germline assignment: CDR1 SGHTA and CDR2 FQGNSA.

Sequenced: blood. The origin of this receptor is a man in his 70s in good health. V usage is TRBV7-2 and J usage is TRBJ2-3; 13 nucleotides line up with TRBD2. For the CDR3, the DNA is TGTGCCAGCAGCTCCCGACTAGCGGGAGGTAGCACAGATACGCAGTATTTT. Translating gives CASSSRLAGGSTDTQYF.